These 28 T cell receptor beta chains originate from one sample sequenced in a study of blood T cell repertoires in COVID-19. TCRdb's table, derived via immunoSEQ multiplex PCR, lists solely in-frame clones and lacks some. The sample carries about 240,000 clones, around 89% recorded once. Sample: PBMCs or T cells enriched from blood (not recorded which). The origin of the receptors is a man aged 40-49 years who had recovered from COVID-19.

The chain recombines TRBV28 with TRBJ2-7, with 9 bases lining up with TRBD1. In germline, CDR1 is MDHEN, CDR2 SYDVKM. This CDR3 comprises 15 residues. V lost 2 bases and J lost 12; bases outside the gene matches: 14. The CDR3 region has the DNA TGTGCCAGCAGTTTACGCGGACAGGGGCTTCTGCTGCTGTACTTC. Its translation is CASSLRGQGLLLLYF. Looking up the rest from reference TRBV28 and TRBJ2-7 gives the full variable domain: DVKVTQSSRYLVKRTGEKVFLECVQDMDHENMFWYRQDPGLGLRLIYFSYDVKMKEKGDIPEGYSVSREKKERFSLILESASTNQTSMYLCASSLRGQGLLLLYFGPGTRLTVT.

The CDR3 DNA sequence: TGTGCCAGCAGTGAAGCGCTCAGGGGCACCTTC. Protein sequence: CASSEALRGTF. The V gene is TRBV2, the J gene TRBJ1-2, with D possibly TRBD1 on 6 matching bases. Germline V gene data show CDR1 as SNHLY and CDR2 as FYNNEI. This CDR3 is 11 amino acids long. V was shortened by 0 bases and J by 13 bases, with 9 bases between the two germline ends.

The gene calls are TRBV18 and TRBJ2-7; 7 positions match TRBD1. Germline V gene sequence: CDR1 KGHSH, CDR2 LQKENI. The CDR3 is made up of 14 amino acids. V dropped 6 bases and J dropped 6; count of bases not matched to a gene: 11. CDR3 bases: TGTGCCAGCTCGCTCCGGGACAGCAAGAGCGAGCAGTACTTC. It specifies CASSLRDSKSEQYF.

This chain connects TRBV19 to TRBJ1-1; no clear D. Germline CDR1 LNHDA, CDR2 SQIVND (reference sequence). The CDR3 is 15 residues long. The V and J ends lost 4 bases and 0 bases respectively, with 12 bases between them. The CDR3 protein is CASSSPGSMNTEAFF. CDR3 bases: TGTGCCAGTAGTAGCCCAGGAAGCATGAACACTGAAGCTTTCTTT. Full variable domain (remainder filled in from reference TRBV19 and TRBJ1-1): DGGITQSPKYLFRKEGQNVTLSCEQNLNHDAMYWYRQDPGQGLRLIYYSQIVNDFQKGDIAEGYSVSREKKESFPLTVTSAQKNPTAFYLCASSSPGSMNTEAFFGQGTRLTVV.

The gene calls are TRBV7-2 and TRBJ2-1; perhaps TRBD1 as D (5 bases). The CDR3 sequence is 16 residues long. CDR1 is SGHTA and CDR2 is FQGNSA in the germline V gene. The V end lost 1 base, the J end lost 2 bases, and 12 bases lay between the germline ends. This chain's CDR3 is CASSLVQGTPYNEQFF. CDR3 DNA sequence: TGTGCCAGCAGCTTAGTTCAGGGAACCCCCTACAATGAGCAGTTCTTC.

The sample holds a few counts of this clone. J is TRBJ1-1 and V is TRBV28; 10 nucleotides agree with TRBD1. The CDR3 length is 18 residues. V was clipped by 3 bases and J by 2 bases; unmatched bases: 12. Germline values: CDR1 MDHEN, CDR2 SYDVKM. CDR3 sequence (DNA): TGTGCCAGCAGTTTTACAGCGGGGAGGACAGGGGGAAACACTGAAGCTTTCTTT. Translated, it gives CASSFTAGRTGGNTEAFF.

This chain connects TRBV12-3 or TRBV12-4 to TRBJ2-2; TRBD1 matches at 8 bases. The CDR3 has 13 amino acids. After removal of 11 bases from V and 7 bases from J, the junction contained 9 bases not matched to a gene. The chain's CDR3 is CAVKTGEIGELFF. The CDR3 coding sequence is TGTGCCGTAAAGACAGGGGAAATCGGGGAGCTGTTTTTT.

The chain combines TRBV28 with TRBJ2-7; 11 bases fit TRBD2. CDR1 is MDHEN and CDR2 is SYDVKM in the germline V gene. The CDR3 is made up of 19 amino acids. V shed 1 base, J shed 2 bases, and the junction held 13 bases outside the gene matches. Here the CDR3 reads CASSLYIPLGSGRAYEQYF. The CDR3, as DNA: TGTGCCAGCAGTTTATATATCCCCCTCGGTAGCGGGAGGGCCTACGAGCAGTACTTC.

V usage is TRBV10-3 and J usage is TRBJ2-7; perhaps TRBD2 as D (5 bases). The ends were cut back, 2 bases at V and 6 bases at J, with 11 bases in the middle. Germline V CDR1 and CDR2: ENHRY, SYGVKD. The CDR3 runs 13 residues. The CDR3 loop is CAISEVGGSEQYF. The CDR3 nucleotides read TGTGCCATCAGTGAGGTTGGAGGTAGCGAGCAGTACTTC.

The chain links TRBV28 to TRBJ2-2; the match to TRBD2 covers 13 bases. Trimming removed 5 bases from V and 0 bases from J; junction bases left unmatched: 6. Germline V gene lookup returns CDR1 MDHEN and CDR2 SYDVKM. This CDR3 spans 18 amino acids. CDR3 bases: TGTGCCAGCAGTCTCCGGACTAGCGGGAGTTCGAACACCGGGGAGCTGTTTTTT. Amino acids: CASSLRTSGSSNTGELFF. The full variable domain, in which reference TRBV28 and TRBJ2-2 provide the parts outside the CDR3, is DVKVTQSSRYLVKRTGEKVFLECVQDMDHENMFWYRQDPGLGLRLIYFSYDVKMKEKGDIPEGYSVSREKKERFSLILESASTNQTSMYLCASSLRTSGSSNTGELFFGEGSRLTVL.

This clone appeared a few times. The rearrangement joins TRBV9 to TRBJ1-1, with 8 bases matching TRBD1. In germline, CDR1 is SGDLS, CDR2 YYNGEE. The CDR3 spans 17 residues. Trimming at V came to 0 bases and at J to 0 bases, leaving 7 bases not matched to a gene. The CDR3 coding sequence is TGTGCCAGCAGCGTAGGGGGACAGGTTAAAATGAACACTGAAGCTTTCTTT. This sequence encodes CASSVGGQVKMNTEAFF.

The chain joins TRBV5-1 to TRBJ2-5; unclear D gene. V was trimmed by 4 bases and J by 0 bases, leaving 10 bases between them. The CDR3 runs to 14 residues. Per the germline V gene, CDR1 is SGHRS and CDR2 is YFSETQ. The CDR3 coding sequence is TGCGCCAGCAGCCGCGAGCTGTACCAAGAGACCCAGTACTTC. Translation gives CASSRELYQETQYF.

J is TRBJ1-4 and V is TRBV5-1; D is uncertain. Germline CDR1 is SGHRS and CDR2 is YFSETQ. The V end was cut by 1 base, the J end by 8 bases, with 9 bases between. The CDR3 has 13 amino acids. This CDR3 is CASSLTGREKLFF. CDR3 sequence (DNA): TGCGCCAGCAGCTTGACGGGTCGCGAAAAACTGTTTTTT.

J is TRBJ1-6 and V is TRBV7-2, with no clear D. The length of the CDR3 is 15 residues. The germline CDR1 and CDR2 sequences are SGHTA and FQGNSA. The V end was cut by 1 base, the J end by 7 bases, with 11 bases between. This chain's CDR3 is CASSLVWSRNSPLHF. The CDR3 DNA is TGTGCCAGCAGCTTAGTGTGGAGTAGGAATTCACCCCTCCACTTT.

This clone was observed a single time. This chain links TRBV6-5 with TRBJ1-1; unclear D gene. This CDR3 is built from 15 residues. Looked up from germline, CDR1 is MNHEY and CDR2 is SVGAGI. V was clipped by 6 bases and J by 8 bases, with 22 bases between them. CDR3 amino acids: CASRQDRWSATEAFF. CDR3 sequence (DNA): TGTGCCAGCAGGCAGGATCGATGGTCGGCTACAGAAGCTTTCTTT.

This chain uses TRBV7-8 with TRBJ2-7; D possibly corresponds to TRBD2 (6 bases). Germline V gives CDR1 SGHVS, CDR2 FQNEAQ. V was cut by 11 bases and J by 0 bases, with 20 bases left in between. The CDR3 covers 15 residues. CDR3 bases: TGTGCCGCCGGCGGAGGGAAGACGTCCTCCTACGAGCAGTACTTC. As protein: CAAGGGKTSSYEQYF.

The chain combines TRBV7-3 with TRBJ2-7; TRBD2 might be the D (6 bases). Germline CDR1 and CDR2: SGHTA and FQGTGA. The CDR3 is 15 residues long. Trimming took 3 bases from V and 5 from J, leaving 17 bases between them. The chain's CDR3 is CASSFGDSLLNEQYF. The CDR3 DNA sequence: TGTGCCAGCAGCTTCGGGGACTCCTTATTGAACGAGCAGTACTTC. The whole variable domain, filled in from reference TRBV7-3 and TRBJ2-7, reads GAGVSQTPSNKVTEKGKYVELRCDPISGHTALYWYRQSLGQGPEFLIYFQGTGAADDSGLPNDRFFAVRPEGSVSTLKIQRTERGDSAVYLCASSFGDSLLNEQYFGPGTRLTVT.

The CDR3 nucleotides are TGCGCCAGCAGCCAAGGGGCTCCAGGGTTAGGGCAGCCCCAGCATTTT. Protein: CASSQGAPGLGQPQHF. This rearrangement joins TRBV4-1 to TRBJ1-5; perhaps TRBD1 as D (5 bases). With 1 base removed from V and 7 bases from J, the gap between germline ends came to 17 bases. CDR1 and CDR2 from the germline V gene are MGHRA and YSYEKL. The CDR3 has 16 amino acids.

The rearrangement joins TRBV11-2 to TRBJ2-4; TRBD2 agrees at 7 bases. This CDR3 region has 17 residues. V shed 3 bases, J shed 0 bases, and the junction held 8 bases outside the gene matches. Germline CDR1 reads SGHAT; CDR2 reads FQNNGV. The CDR3 nucleotides are TGTGCCAGCAGCTTTCAGTTGAGGGAGGGAGCCAAAAACATTCAGTACTTC. Protein: CASSFQLREGAKNIQYF.

The chain recombines TRBV7-2 with TRBJ2-1; the match to TRBD2 covers 14 bases. The CDR3 has 18 residues. Germline V gene sequence: CDR1 SGHTA, CDR2 FQGNSA. Trimming cost V 1 base and J 8 bases; bases outside gene matches: 10. Here the CDR3 reads CASSLGTSGRRITDEQFF. The CDR3 nucleotides read TGTGCCAGCAGCTTAGGGACTAGCGGGAGGCGTATTACGGATGAGCAGTTCTTC. The whole variable domain, filled in from reference TRBV7-2 and TRBJ2-1, reads GAGVSQSPSNKVTEKGKDVELRCDPISGHTALYWYRQSLGQGLEFLIYFQGNSAPDKSGLPSDRFSAERTGGSVSTLTIQRTQQEDSAVYLCASSLGTSGRRITDEQFFGPGTRLTVL.

V and J are TRBV7-3 and TRBJ2-2; 8 bases agree with TRBD1. The V gene end was trimmed by 5 bases and the J gene end by 0 bases; junction bases not matched to a gene: 5. The CDR3 has 16 amino acids. The germline gives CDR1 SGHTA, CDR2 FQGTGA. The CDR3 loop reads CASSHGQGTNTGELFF. In DNA form, the CDR3 reads TGTGCCAGCAGCCATGGACAGGGAACGAACACCGGGGAGCTGTTTTTT.

V and J are TRBV30 and TRBJ2-5, with D possibly being TRBD2 (5 bases). The V gene's germline CDR1 is GTSNPN and CDR2 SVGIG (reference sequence). CDR3 length equals 12 residues. The germline V and J ends were trimmed by 3 bases and 7 bases, with 12 bases remaining between them. CDR3 loop: CAWRYTRGTQYF. For the CDR3, the DNA is TGTGCCTGGAGGTATACCCGGGGGACCCAGTACTTC.

The V and J genes are TRBV18 and TRBJ1-2; tentatively, D is TRBD1 (6 bases). V lost 3 bases, J lost 3 bases, and 8 bases lay in between. This CDR3 has 13 amino acids. Germline lookup yields CDR1 KGHSH and CDR2 LQKENI. The DNA for the CDR3 is TGTGCCAGCTCACCTCGACAGGACTATGGCTACACCTTC. Translating it yields CASSPRQDYGYTF.

This chain uses TRBV5-1 with TRBJ2-3; the D gene is possibly TRBD1 (6 bases). Trimming shortened V by 0 bases and J by 0 bases, and 14 bases separated the two germline ends. The CDR3 runs 17 residues. Germline V CDR1 and CDR2: SGHRS, YFSETQ. CDR3 nucleotides: TGCGCCAGCAGCTTGGCCGTAAACAGGGCTAGCACAGATACGCAGTATTTT. This gives the protein CASSLAVNRASTDTQYF.

This clone was observed a single time. This chain uses TRBV4-2 with TRBJ2-3; TRBD1 might be the D (6 bases). V was shortened by 0 bases and J by 6 bases, with 13 bases between the two germline ends. CDR1 and CDR2 (germline): LGHNA, YNFKEQ. CDR3 length: 15 residues. The CDR3: CASSQEGGGSDTQYF. CDR3 nucleotide sequence: TGTGCCAGCAGCCAAGAAGGTGGGGGCTCGGATACGCAGTATTTT.

The genes are TRBV4-1 and TRBJ2-5; D is perhaps TRBD2 (5 bases). The CDR3 spans 14 residues. The germline V gene has CDR1 MGHRA and CDR2 YSYEKL. V was shortened by 2 bases and J by 2 bases, with 9 bases between the two germline ends. For the CDR3, the DNA is TGCGCCAGCAGCCAACAACGGACTCAAGAGACCCAGTACTTC. This sequence encodes CASSQQRTQETQYF.

V is TRBV21-1 and J is TRBJ2-1; the table names TRBD2, a call not compared with the DNA. TRBV21-1 is annotated as a pseudogene. The CDR3 totals 16 residues. Here the CDR3 DNA reads TGTGCCAGCAGCTCTCGACTAGCGGGAGCTCTCAATGAGCAGTTCTTC. Translating gives CASSSRLAGALNEQFF.

The rearrangement links TRBV19 to TRBJ2-7; 7 bases agree with TRBD1. The CDR3 has 12 residues. Trimming at V came to 5 bases and at J to 5 bases, leaving 3 bases not matched to a gene. Per germline, CDR1 LNHDA and CDR2 SQIVND (reference sequence). Here the CDR3 reads CASSSQGNEQYF. The DNA for the CDR3 is TGTGCCAGTAGTTCACAGGGGAACGAGCAGTACTTC.